This T cell receptor beta chain was profiled in a study of human T cells and chemical hapten exposure. General study points: Given that the donors had alopecia, their immune response may differ from that seen in healthy people. Among expanded TCRs, significantly more large CDR3 similarity clusters formed than among controls.

Germline CDR1 SQVTM, CDR2 ANQGSEA. The CDR3 sequence is 15 residues long. The V end lost 3 bases, the J end lost 0 bases, and 14 bases lay between the germline ends. MiXCR, run by TCRdb on the RACE reads, gives a single entry per CDR3 protein. The sample holds 270,000 or so distinct CDR3 sequences; 7.5% to 8% are singletons and the top ten take 1.2%. Indicated time point: pre-sensitization, week 0. Described treatment: therapeutic diphenylcyclopropenone sensitization with weekly scalp DPC. This clonotype has ten or more counts. Its target is not known. The chain has TRBV29-1 and TRBJ1-1; tentative D call: TRBD1 (5 bases). This receptor was taken from a man between 18 and 35 years old with alopecia areata. Some clones in this sample may be carry-over from other donors' samples. Sequencing used whole blood, obtained in connection with sensitization to the hapten diphenylcyclopropenone (DPC). CDR3 in amino acids: CSVEFPGTMNTEAFF. The CDR3 nucleotides read TGCAGCGTTGAGTTCCCGGGGACGATGAACACTGAAGCTTTCTTT.